These 17 T cell receptor beta chains came from one sample sequenced in a study of blood T cell repertoires in COVID-19. Repertoires were generated with immunoSEQ multiplex PCR, while TCRdb's copy carries only in-frame clones and drops some. Of some 220,000 clones detected, 80% to 85% appear once; the ten largest clones hold around 2%. Sequencing was carried out using peripheral blood. The source of these receptors is a woman aged 55 to 70 with acute or convalescent COVID-19.

V gene TRBV5-8 combines with J gene TRBJ2-7; weak D call: TRBD2 (6 bases). CDR1 and CDR2 from the germline V gene are SGHTS and YDEGEE. The CDR3 runs 13 residues. V gave up 7 bases and J gave up 0 bases, with 11 bases separating them. The CDR3 is CASGRDSSYEQYF. CDR3 DNA: TGTGCCAGCGGAAGGGACTCCTCCTACGAGCAGTACTTC.

V usage is TRBV12-3 or TRBV12-4 and J usage is TRBJ2-1; D is unresolved. V lost 4 bases, J lost 4 bases, and 5 bases lay in between. The CDR3 spans 12 residues. In nucleotides, the CDR3 is TGTGCCAGCAGTTCCAGGTACAATGAGCAGTTCTTC. Encoded protein: CASSSRYNEQFF.

This clone occurred once. The V and J genes are TRBV19 and TRBJ2-5; 9 nucleotides align to TRBD2. Germline V CDR1 and CDR2: LNHDA, SQIVND (reference sequence). The CDR3 spans 16 residues. V lost 3 bases and J lost 5; bases outside the gene matches: 10. CDR3 DNA sequence: TGTGCCAGTAGTATCCGGTCGGCGGGGGGGCGTGAGACCCAGTACTTC. Its translation is CASSIRSAGGRETQYF.

The chain has TRBV11-2 and TRBJ2-2; 9 bases agree with TRBD2. This CDR3 contains 17 residues. Germline-derived CDR1 and CDR2 are SGHAT and FQNNGV. V lost 4 bases to trimming and J lost 4 bases; unmatched junction nucleotides: 10. For the CDR3, the DNA is TGTGCCAGCAGCTCACCGAGCGGGGGGCGGATCACCGGGGAGCTGTTTTTT. This codes for CASSSPSGGRITGELFF. Together with reference TRBV11-2 and TRBJ2-2, the CDR3 gives the full variable domain: EAGVAQSPRYKIIEKRQSVAFWCNPISGHATLYWYQQILGQGPKLLIQFQNNGVVDDSQLPKDRFSAERLKGVDSTLKIQPAKLEDSAVYLCASSSPSGGRITGELFFGEGSRLTVL.

The rearrangement uses TRBV2 and TRBJ2-5; possibly TRBD1 for D (5 bases). The CDR3 covers 14 residues. Per germline, CDR1 SNHLY and CDR2 FYNNEI. Trimming stripped 5 bases from V and 1 base from J, with 11 bases between. The CDR3 spells CASSYGQGQETQYF. Here the CDR3 DNA reads TGTGCCAGCAGTTACGGGCAGGGCCAAGAGACCCAGTACTTC.

The chain joins TRBV7-9 to TRBJ1-2, with D possibly matching TRBD1 (5 bases). This CDR3 comprises 14 residues. Trimming shortened V by 5 bases and J by 1 base, and 11 bases separated the two germline ends. CDR1 is SEHNR and CDR2 is FQNEAQ in the germline V gene (reference sequence). The CDR3 loop reads CASSRRGDNYGYTF. CDR3 sequence (DNA): TGTGCCAGCAGCCGAAGGGGCGATAACTATGGCTACACCTTC.

The chain is built from TRBV3-1 (or the pseudogene TRBV3-2) and TRBJ1-3; the D gene is possibly TRBD1 (6 bases). The CDR3 contains 16 residues. The germline CDR1 and CDR2 sequences are LGHDT and YNNKEL (reference sequence). V was trimmed by 0 bases and J by 0 bases, leaving 9 bases between them. The CDR3 bases are TGTGCCAGCAGCCAAGAAGGACAGATCTCTGGAAACACCATATATTTT. This codes for CASSQEGQISGNTIYF.

This clone was picked up one time. The chain couples TRBV19 to TRBJ1-5; tentatively, D is TRBD1 (5 bases). Germline assignment: CDR1 LNHDA and CDR2 SQIVND (reference sequence). Trimming removed 3 bases from V and 1 base from J, with 10 bases in between. The CDR3 sequence is 15 residues long. CDR3 region: CASSIQDTSNQPQHF. CDR3 nucleotides: TGTGCCAGTAGTATCCAGGACACCAGCAATCAGCCCCAGCATTTT.

The genes are TRBV30 and TRBJ1-2; 12 bases are a match to TRBD1. Losses at the gene ends were 4 bases for V and 4 bases for J; bases not matched to a gene: 7. Germline V CDR1 and CDR2: GTSNPN, SVGIG (reference sequence). The CDR3 is 15 residues long. CDR3 coding DNA: TGTGCCTGGATTTCTGGGACAGGGGGCACCTATGGCTACACCTTC. Translated, it gives CAWISGTGGTYGYTF.

The chain employs TRBV19 and TRBJ1-1; D perhaps matches TRBD1 (5 bases). Per germline, CDR1 LNHDA and CDR2 SQIVND (reference sequence). V lost 9 bases and J 1 base, leaving 15 bases between the germline ends. The CDR3 is 14 residues long. The CDR3 DNA is TGTGCCAGCCGGAGGCGGGGCAGGAACACTGAAGCTTTCTTT. Protein product: CASRRRGRNTEAFF.

The rearrangement joins TRBV29-1 to TRBJ1-2, with D tentatively TRBD1 (5 bases). Germline assignment: CDR1 SQVTM and CDR2 ANQGSEA. This CDR3 is 14 amino acids long. V lost 3 bases and J 8 bases, leaving 19 bases between the germline ends. CDR3 in amino acids: CSVEPTEGLRGYTF. CDR3 nucleotide sequence: TGCAGCGTTGAGCCGACGGAGGGACTTCGGGGCTACACCTTC.

This clone was seen a few times. The chain couples TRBV18 to TRBJ1-5, with D maybe TRBD1 (6 bases). CDR3 length: 16 residues. Germline-derived CDR1 and CDR2 are KGHSH and LQKENI. V was shortened by 4 bases and J by 6 bases, with 19 bases between the two germline ends. Written as DNA, the CDR3 is TGTGCCAGCTCACGAGGACAGTCCGAGGGTGTTCAGCCCCAGCATTTT. Amino acid sequence: CASSRGQSEGVQPQHF.

The J gene is TRBJ2-3, the V gene TRBV5-5; 7 positions agree with TRBD2. J gave up 6 bases and V 0 bases, and 4 bases lay outside the gene matches. The CDR3 has 14 residues. Germline assignment: CDR1 SGHKS and CDR2 YYEKEE (reference sequence). CDR3 in amino acids: CASSLVGGLDTQYF. The CDR3 DNA reads TGTGCCAGCAGCTTGGTGGGAGGGCTGGATACGCAGTATTTT.

This chain joins TRBV19 and TRBJ1-5, with TRBD1 as a possible D gene (5 bases). Germline V gene sequence: CDR1 LNHDA, CDR2 SQIVND (reference sequence). Deletions cut 10 bases from V and 0 bases from J, with 16 bases between. The CDR3 totals 15 residues. The CDR3 protein is CATRTNTYSNQPQHF. In DNA, the CDR3 is TGTGCCACTCGGACAAATACCTATAGCAATCAGCCCCAGCATTTT.

The chain uses TRBV2 and TRBJ1-1; 7 bases match TRBD1. The CDR3 extends over 17 amino acids. CDR1 and CDR2 (germline): SNHLY, FYNNEI. Germline trimming cut 7 bases from V and 5 bases from J; bases unmatched to any gene: 19. The CDR3: CASNKPLDRVSRTEAFF. The CDR3 region has the DNA TGTGCCAGCAACAAACCGCTCGACAGGGTTAGTCGAACTGAAGCTTTCTTT. The full variable domain, its missing parts supplied by reference TRBV2 and TRBJ1-1, is EPEVTQTPSHQVTQMGQEVILRCVPISNHLYFYWYRQILGQKVEFLVSFYNNEISEKSEIFDDQFSVERPDGSNFTLKIRSTKLEDSAMYFCASNKPLDRVSRTEAFFGQGTRLTVV.

This chain uses TRBV7-2 with TRBJ2-2; TRBD2 matches 9 bases. CDR3 size: 16 residues. Trimming at V came to 5 bases and at J to 4 bases, leaving 8 bases not matched to a gene. Germline-derived CDR1 and CDR2 are SGHTA and FQGNSA. The CDR3 nucleotides are TGTGCCAGCAGCCCGTCGGGACTAGCCTCCACCGGGGAGCTGTTTTTT. Its translation is CASSPSGLASTGELFF.

The chain carries TRBV27 and TRBJ2-1; a weak D match, TRBD2 (6 bases). The ends were cut back, 3 bases at V and 7 bases at J, with 16 bases in the middle. The CDR3 runs to 15 residues. Germline CDR1 reads MNHEY; CDR2 reads SMNVEV (reference sequence). The chain's CDR3 is CASSFPGPGGNEQFF. The CDR3 DNA reads TGTGCCAGCAGTTTCCCCGGGCCAGGAGGGAATGAGCAGTTCTTC.